The 18 T cell receptor beta chains below were found in one sample sequenced in a study of T cells in Graves' hyperthyroidism and ophthalmopathy. RNA transcripts gave rise to amplified TCR beta CDR3 regions. First-round RT-PCR of the TCR CDR3 relied on the HTBI primer set. MiXCR, applied by TCRdb to the multiplex PCR reads, yields one record per CDR3 protein. The sample consists of about 480,000 distinct CDR3 sequences, approximately 23% of them appearing once. Material for sequencing was blood. The receptor source for this set is a woman between 65 and 79 years old with Graves' ophthalmopathy.

V gene TRBV5-1 combines with J gene TRBJ2-5, with D possibly being TRBD1 (6 bases). CDR1 is SGHRS, CDR2 YFSETQ, per germline. V was clipped by 2 bases and J by 3 bases, with 8 bases between them. The CDR3 is made up of 13 amino acids. This CDR3 is CASSFAGEETQYF. CDR3 DNA: TGCGCCAGCAGCTTCGCAGGGGAAGAGACCCAGTACTTC.

In its sample, this clonotype was seen many times. The rearrangement links TRBV12-3 or TRBV12-4 to TRBJ2-1; tentatively, D is TRBD2 (6 bases). The CDR3 totals 17 residues. With 3 bases removed from V and 7 bases from J, the gap between germline ends came to 22 bases. In DNA form, the CDR3 reads TGTGCCAGCAGTTTGGGTGGCGTGGAGGGGAGGCGAAATGAGCAGTTCTTC. It encodes CASSLGGVEGRRNEQFF.

This clonotype was seen a handful of times. This rearrangement joins TRBV7-9 to TRBJ2-2, with 13 bases matching TRBD2. Germline V lookup: CDR1 SEHNR, CDR2 FQNEAQ (reference sequence). Germline trimming cut 4 bases from V and 6 bases from J; bases unmatched to any gene: 5. The CDR3 runs to 16 residues. CDR3 in amino acids: CASSSLLAGGPGELFF. In nucleotides, the CDR3 is TGTGCCAGCAGCTCCCTACTAGCGGGAGGGCCCGGGGAGCTGTTTTTT.

This clonotype was recorded a few times. The gene calls are TRBV6-1 and TRBJ1-1; D is uncertain. The germline gives CDR1 MNHNS, CDR2 SASEGT. The CDR3 consists of 14 residues. The germline V and J ends were trimmed by 6 bases and 1 base, with 12 bases remaining between them. The CDR3 bases are TGTGCCAGCAGACGAATGGGAGCGAACACTGAAGCTTTCTTT. Its protein product is CASRRMGANTEAFF.

This clonotype occurred a few times. The CDR3 sequence is CASSLVSNNEQFF. The CDR3 nucleotides are TGTGCCAGCAGCTTAGTTTCCAACAATGAGCAGTTCTTC. The chain links TRBV7-2 to TRBJ2-1; the D is unclear. Germline-derived CDR1 and CDR2 are SGHTA and FQGNSA. The CDR3 loop spans 13 amino acids. Trimming pared 1 base from V and 5 bases from J, leaving 6 bases between. Based on the CDR3 plus reference TRBV7-2 and TRBJ2-1, the full variable domain is GAGVSQSPSNKVTEKGKDVELRCDPISGHTALYWYRQSLGQGLEFLIYFQGNSAPDKSGLPSDRFSAERTGGSVSTLTIQRTQQEDSAVYLCASSLVSNNEQFFGPGTRLTVL.

This clonotype came up once. The chain carries TRBV27 and TRBJ2-1; 8 positions match TRBD2. J was trimmed by 7 bases and V by 2 bases; bases with no gene match: 7. The CDR3 totals 15 residues. Germline CDR1 MNHEY, CDR2 SMNVEV (reference sequence). As DNA, the CDR3 is TGTGCCAGCAGTTTAATACCGGGGGGGCTGAATGAGCAGTTCTTC. Protein sequence: CASSLIPGGLNEQFF.

About this clonotype: A much larger clone is a single base away; this may be a read error. The genes are TRBV6-2 or TRBV6-3 and TRBJ2-1; TRBD2 matches at 9 bases. This CDR3 has 16 residues. J gave up 7 bases and V 4 bases, and 11 bases lay outside the gene matches. Per the germline V gene, CDR1 is MNHEY and CDR2 is SVGEGT. The CDR3 DNA reads as TGTGCCAGCAGTTCTTTAGCGGGAGATTCTGGGAATGAGCAGTTCTTC. Translation: CASSSLAGDSGNEQFF.

This clonotype has a handful of counts. V usage is TRBV12-3 or TRBV12-4 and J usage is TRBJ2-6, with TRBD1 matching over 7 bases. CDR3 length equals 17 residues. Trimming cost V 5 bases and J 4 bases; bases outside gene matches: 11. CDR3 in amino acids: CASSLTETGTGANVLTF. As DNA, the CDR3 is TGTGCCAGCAGTCTCACAGAGACAGGGACCGGGGCCAACGTCCTGACTTTC.

This clonotype was observed many times. J is TRBJ2-3 and V is TRBV7-8, with 13 bases fitting TRBD2. Germline V gives CDR1 SGHVS, CDR2 FQNEAQ. The length of the CDR3 is 16 residues. V lost 5 bases to trimming and J lost 2 bases; unmatched junction nucleotides: 4. CDR3 region: CASSQTSGRPTDTQYF. The CDR3 coding sequence is TGTGCCAGCAGCCAGACTAGCGGGAGGCCCACAGATACGCAGTATTTT.

With respect to this clonotype: This may come from a read error, since a much larger clone is one base off. The chain combines TRBV12-3 or TRBV12-4 with TRBJ1-1, with no clear D. The CDR3 has 12 amino acids. The CDR3, as DNA: TGTGCCAGCAGTTTTGGAGACACTGAAACTTTCTTT. It yields the protein CASSFGDTETFF.

This clonotype was seen a handful of times. V usage is TRBV2 and J usage is TRBJ2-7; either TRBD1 or TRBD2 may fit D (5 bases each). The V and J ends lost 8 bases and 4 bases respectively, with 21 bases between them. The CDR3 runs to 15 residues. The V gene's germline CDR1 is SNHLY and CDR2 FYNNEI. The CDR3 loop reads CASSTEGAGYYEQYF. The CDR3 region has the DNA TGTGCCAGCTCCACCGAGGGCGCAGGGTATTACGAGCAGTACTTC.

The J gene is TRBJ2-6, the V gene TRBV6-1; D remains unclear. Per the germline V gene, CDR1 is MNHNS and CDR2 is SASEGT. With 6 bases removed from V and 4 bases from J, the gap between germline ends came to 16 bases. This CDR3 comprises 16 residues. DNA of the CDR3: TGTGCCAGCAGCCGTCAGGATCGACCCGGGGCCAACGTCCTGACTTTC. Protein product: CASSRQDRPGANVLTF.

This clonotype showed up just a few times. This chain joins TRBV20-1 and TRBJ1-1; tentative D call: TRBD1 (5 bases). The CDR3 spans 12 residues. Germline V lookup: CDR1 DFQATT, CDR2 SNEGSKA (reference sequence). V was cut by 3 bases and J by 4 bases, with 9 bases left in between. The CDR3: CSASLGATEAFF. CDR3 coding DNA: TGCAGTGCTAGTCTCGGGGCCACTGAAGCTTTCTTT.

This clonotype was detected only a few times. The gene calls are TRBV30 and TRBJ1-5; perhaps TRBD1 as D (6 bases). This CDR3 has 13 residues. V was trimmed by 4 bases and J by 6 bases, leaving 13 bases between them. CDR1 is GTSNPN, CDR2 SVGIG, per germline (reference sequence). CDR3 bases: TGTGCCTGGACTACAGGGAATAGTCAGCCCCAGCATTTT. As protein: CAWTTGNSQPQHF. Based on the CDR3 plus reference TRBV30 and TRBJ1-5, the full variable domain is SQTIHQWPATLVQPVGSPLSLECTVEGTSNPNLYWYRQAAGRGLQLLFYSVGIGQISSEVPQNLSASRPQDRQFILSSKKLLLSDSGFYLCAWTTGNSQPQHFGDGTRLSIL.

The chain joins TRBV6-1 to TRBJ1-2, with a tentative D call TRBD1 (5 bases). This CDR3 has 14 residues. V lost 6 bases to trimming and J lost 4 bases, with 15 bases between them. Germline CDR1 MNHNS, CDR2 SASEGT. The CDR3 DNA reads TGTGCCAGCAGGACGACAGAGTTAGGCTATGGCTACACCTTC. It specifies CASRTTELGYGYTF.

On this clonotype: A junction end diverges from the germline sequence, so it may reflect a read error. The chain is built from TRBV2 and TRBJ2-6, with D perhaps assigned TRBD1 or TRBD2 (5 bases each). The CDR3 runs to 16 residues. The germline gives CDR1 SNHLY, CDR2 FYNNEI. Written as DNA, the CDR3 is TGTGCCAGGGACATGACAGCTAGCTCTGGGGCCAACGTCCTGGCTTTC. Amino acid sequence: CARDMTASSGANVLAF.

Only one count was recorded for this clonotype. This may come from a read error, since a much larger clone is one base off. V is TRBV10-3 and J is TRBJ2-1, with TRBD1 identical over 7 bases. CDR1 and CDR2 from the germline V gene are ENHRY and SYGVKD. The CDR3 sequence is 16 residues long. The CDR3 nucleotides are TGTGCCGTCAGTGTGTCAGGGACAGAAAATTACAATGAGCAGTTCTTC. Translating gives CAVSVSGTENYNEQFF.

This clonotype was picked up many times. The chain has TRBV12-3 or TRBV12-4 and TRBJ2-1, with 11 bases aligning to TRBD2. After removal of 3 bases from V and 8 bases from J, the junction contained 6 bases not matched to a gene. The CDR3 has 15 residues. The CDR3 loop is CASSFGTSGTDEQFF. DNA of the CDR3: TGTGCCAGCAGTTTCGGGACTAGCGGAACCGATGAGCAGTTCTTC.